This TCR beta chain comes out of a study of T-cell reconstitution after alpha-beta-depleted transplantation in children. V shed 3 bases, J shed 5 bases, and the junction held 10 bases outside the gene matches. The CDR3 is 16 residues long. From germline, CDR1 is SEHNR and CDR2 FQNEAQ (reference sequence). This clonotype was observed a handful of times. What it binds is not known. Findings and caveats of the study: The study reportedly traced alpha-beta T cells about two months after transplant to several hundred expanded graft clones.

Preparation of the TCRbeta library used unique molecular identifiers. Each CDR3 protein gets one entry after TCRdb re-called the PCR reads with MiXCR. The data hold 25,000 to 30,000 distinct CDR3 sequences, with roughly a sixth observed a single time. Sequenced material: PBMCs, mostly from graft donor cells, taken 60 days after TCRalphabeta/CD19-depleted stem cell transplant. This TCR derives from a male patient aged 2-9 years who had a stem cell transplant for acute lymphoblastic leukemia, so the T cells may come from the graft donor. The chain has TRBV7-9 and TRBJ2-5, with TRBD1 matching over 9 bases. In nucleotides, the CDR3 is TGTGCCAGCAGCTTGGACAGGGGTGCCATAGGGGAGACCCAGTACTTC. This translates into CASSLDRGAIGETQYF.